This TCR beta chain came from a study of T cell responses to AZD1222 COVID-19 vaccine. Measured with immunoSEQ multiplex PCR; TCRdb has only the in-frame clones, and not every one. The sample holds about 93,000 clones, about 86% seen once. Germline lookup yields CDR1 LGHNT and CDR2 FRNRAP. This CDR3 spans 15 amino acids. V was trimmed by 1 base and J by 0 bases, leaving 9 bases between them. This material consisted of peripheral blood, taken on day 0 of AZD1222 vaccination. The clonotype comes from an adult in good health. This chain uses TRBV12-5 with TRBJ1-1; no reliable D call. The CDR3 protein is CASGLEQNLNTEAFF. The CDR3 bases are TGTGCTAGTGGTTTGGAACAGAATCTGAACACTGAAGCTTTCTTT.